This T cell receptor (beta chain) was sequenced during a study of blood T cell repertoires in COVID-19. Clones were read by immunoSEQ multiplex PCR, and TCRdb kept only the in-frame ones, dropping some. The data contain some 150,000 clones, 86% of them singletons. This TCR was sampled from a man between 50 and 59 years old who had recovered from COVID-19. Sequencing used PBMCs or T cells enriched from blood (not recorded which).

CDR3 in DNA: TGTGCCAGCAGGGGACTAGCGGCAGACAACAATGAGCAGTTCTTC. Its translation: CASRGLAADNNEQFF. V usage is TRBV7-2 and J usage is TRBJ2-1, with TRBD2 matching 11 bases. Per the germline V gene, CDR1 is SGHTA and CDR2 is FQGNSA. The CDR3 spans 15 residues. V was clipped by 6 bases and J by 5 bases; unmatched bases: 6. The full variable domain, with the rest looked up from reference TRBV7-2 and TRBJ2-1, is GAGVSQSPSNKVTEKGKDVELRCDPISGHTALYWYRQSLGQGLEFLIYFQGNSAPDKSGLPSDRFSAERTGGSVSTLTIQRTQQEDSAVYLCASRGLAADNNEQFFGPGTRLTVL.